Listed below are T cell receptor beta chains from one sample, sequenced in a study of cytomegalovirus exposure and HLA in healthy donors. The data were produced by immunoSEQ multiplex PCR, yet TCRdb's version contains in-frame clones alone and is incomplete. The table includes about 140,000 clones, approximately 79% detected once. What was sequenced was PBMCs. These TCRs come from a middle-aged man in good health and CMV-seropositive. Each CDR3 is given with its conserved first and last residue. The D gene is left open where the match is weak. Some rows mark clone size as missing; the rest say once, few, many or name a class of expanded clone.

d_gene: TRBD1
v_gene: TRBV18
j_gene: TRBJ1-5
abundance: .
CDR3nt: TGTGCCAGCTCATACGGGACAGGCGGAAACAATCAGCCCCAGCATTTT
CDR3aa: CASSYGTGGNNQPQHF

d_gene: .
v_gene: TRBV4-2
j_gene: TRBJ2-7
abundance: .
CDR3nt: TGTGCCAGCAGCCAAGGAGAGGCCTACGAGCAGTACTTC
CDR3aa: CASSQGEAYEQYF

d_gene: TRBD1
v_gene: TRBV5-1
j_gene: TRBJ1-4
abundance: .
CDR3nt: TGCGCCAGCAGCTCCGACAGGGGGCTTGAAAAACTGTTTTTT
CDR3aa: CASSSDRGLEKLFF

d_gene: .
v_gene: TRBV4-1
j_gene: TRBJ1-1
abundance: .
CDR3nt: TGCGCCAGCAGCCAAGATGGGTTCTTTAGAAGGGGGAGCACTGAAGCTTTCTTT
CDR3aa: CASSQDGFFRRGSTEAFF

d_gene: .
v_gene: TRBV6-5
j_gene: TRBJ1-6
abundance: .
CDR3nt: TGTGCCAGTGGACGGACAGATAATTCACCCCTCCACTTT
CDR3aa: CASGRTDNSPLHF

d_gene: .
v_gene: TRBV5-5
j_gene: TRBJ1-5
abundance: .
CDR3nt: TGTGCCAGCAGCCAGGGCCCGGGGGTGGGCAATCAGCCCCAGCATTTT
CDR3aa: CASSQGPGVGNQPQHF

d_gene: .
v_gene: TRBV5-6
j_gene: TRBJ1-1
abundance: .
CDR3nt: TGTGCCAGCACCAGACATCGGGGTACTGAAGCTTTCTTT
CDR3aa: CASTRHRGTEAFF

d_gene: .
v_gene: TRBV7-9
j_gene: TRBJ2-5
abundance: .
CDR3nt: TGTTCCAGCAGTCCCCAAGGGGCTCAAGAGACCCAGTACTTC
CDR3aa: CSSSPQGAQETQYF

d_gene: TRBD2
v_gene: TRBV6-4
j_gene: TRBJ2-1
abundance: .
CDR3nt: TGTGCCAGCACTTCTAGCGGGAGGTACAATGAGCAGTTCTTC
CDR3aa: CASTSSGRYNEQFF

d_gene: TRBD1
v_gene: TRBV10-2
j_gene: TRBJ2-1
abundance: .
CDR3nt: TGCGCCAGCATTCTCGGACAGGATTACAATGAGCAGTTCTTC
CDR3aa: CASILGQDYNEQFF

d_gene: .
v_gene: TRBV6-5
j_gene: TRBJ1-5
abundance: .
CDR3nt: TGTGCCAGCAGTTACTTAGCAGGGGATCAGCCCCAGCATTTT
CDR3aa: CASSYLAGDQPQHF

d_gene: .
v_gene: TRBV9
j_gene: TRBJ1-1
abundance: .
CDR3nt: TGTGCCAGCAGCGGACTGGTAACCACTGAAGCTTTCTTT
CDR3aa: CASSGLVTTEAFF

d_gene: TRBD1
v_gene: TRBV6-5
j_gene: TRBJ1-5
abundance: few
CDR3nt: TGTGCCAGCAGCCAGGGGGCCCAACCCCAGCCCCAGCATTTT
CDR3aa: CASSQGAQPQPQHF

d_gene: TRBD2
v_gene: TRBV7-8
j_gene: TRBJ2-2
abundance: .
CDR3nt: TGTGCCAGCAGCAAACTAGCGGGAGGGGCCACCGGGGAGCTGTTTTTT
CDR3aa: CASSKLAGGATGELFF

d_gene: .
v_gene: TRBV6-4
j_gene: TRBJ1-1
abundance: .
CDR3nt: TGTGCCAGCAGTGACTCTTTTGGCGGGAACACTGAAGCTTTCTTT
CDR3aa: CASSDSFGGNTEAFF

d_gene: .
v_gene: TRBV9
j_gene: TRBJ1-1
abundance: .
CDR3nt: TGTGCCAGCAGCGACCCTCAGGAGAACACTGAAGCTTTCTTT
CDR3aa: CASSDPQENTEAFF

d_gene: TRBD1
v_gene: TRBV6-6
j_gene: TRBJ2-5
abundance: .
CDR3nt: TGTGCCAGCACCCTCTGGGACAGGGGGCTTGGGGAGACCCAGTACTTC
CDR3aa: CASTLWDRGLGETQYF

d_gene: .
v_gene: TRBV6-1
j_gene: TRBJ1-5
abundance: .
CDR3nt: TGTGCCAGCCGGACAGTCAATCAGCCCCAGCATTTT
CDR3aa: CASRTVNQPQHF

d_gene: TRBD2
v_gene: TRBV4-1
j_gene: TRBJ2-7
abundance: .
CDR3nt: TGCGCCAGCAGCCAAGTAGGACTCCTTAGCGGGAGGGCCCCGGGGGCCCCGTACGAGCAGTACTTC
CDR3aa: CASSQVGLLSGRAPGAPYEQYF

d_gene: .
v_gene: TRBV30
j_gene: TRBJ1-3
abundance: .
CDR3nt: TGTGCCTGGAGTGTACTATCAGGGCATGGAAACACCATATATTTT
CDR3aa: CAWSVLSGHGNTIYF

d_gene: .
v_gene: TRBV10-2
j_gene: TRBJ2-1
abundance: .
CDR3nt: TGCGCCAGCAGGGGGGAGGGGGACCGGTTCAATGAGCAGTTCTTC
CDR3aa: CASRGEGDRFNEQFF

d_gene: .
v_gene: TRBV25-1
j_gene: TRBJ1-2
abundance: .
CDR3nt: TGTGCCAGCAGTGACAGGGCCTATGGCTACACCTTC
CDR3aa: CASSDRAYGYTF

d_gene: TRBD1
v_gene: TRBV30
j_gene: TRBJ1-6
abundance: .
CDR3nt: TGTGCCTGGGGCGAGGGACAGGGGGACTCACCCCTCCACTTT
CDR3aa: CAWGEGQGDSPLHF

d_gene: .
v_gene: TRBV5-4
j_gene: TRBJ2-3
abundance: .
CDR3nt: TGTGCCAGCAGCTCCCCGGGGGGCACAGATACGCAGTATTTT
CDR3aa: CASSSPGGTDTQYF

d_gene: TRBD1
v_gene: TRBV5-8
j_gene: TRBJ2-3
abundance: once
CDR3nt: TGTGCCAGCAGCCGGGACAGGGCTTCTGATACGCAGTATTTT
CDR3aa: CASSRDRASDTQYF

d_gene: .
v_gene: TRBV18
j_gene: TRBJ2-7
abundance: .
CDR3nt: TGTGCCAGCTCACCATCTTATAGCGAGGACGAGCAGTACTTC
CDR3aa: CASSPSYSEDEQYF

d_gene: TRBD1
v_gene: TRBV5-1
j_gene: TRBJ2-1
abundance: .
CDR3nt: TGCGCCAGCAGCCTCGAGGACAGGGGGTACAATGAGCAGTTCTTC
CDR3aa: CASSLEDRGYNEQFF

d_gene: .
v_gene: TRBV10-2
j_gene: TRBJ2-7
abundance: few
CDR3nt: TGCGCCAGCAGTGAGTCCGGATTGAGGGACTTTTTAAAACGCGTGCAGTACTTC
CDR3aa: CASSESGLRDFLKRVQYF

d_gene: TRBD2
v_gene: TRBV18
j_gene: TRBJ2-3
abundance: .
CDR3nt: TGTGCCAGCTCACTAGGACTCGGTAGCGGGAGGGCGGATACGCAGTATTTT
CDR3aa: CASSLGLGSGRADTQYF

d_gene: .
v_gene: TRBV19
j_gene: TRBJ2-2
abundance: .
CDR3nt: TGTGCCAGTAGTACCCTCGTCGGGTCGAACACCGGGGAGCTGTTTTTT
CDR3aa: CASSTLVGSNTGELFF